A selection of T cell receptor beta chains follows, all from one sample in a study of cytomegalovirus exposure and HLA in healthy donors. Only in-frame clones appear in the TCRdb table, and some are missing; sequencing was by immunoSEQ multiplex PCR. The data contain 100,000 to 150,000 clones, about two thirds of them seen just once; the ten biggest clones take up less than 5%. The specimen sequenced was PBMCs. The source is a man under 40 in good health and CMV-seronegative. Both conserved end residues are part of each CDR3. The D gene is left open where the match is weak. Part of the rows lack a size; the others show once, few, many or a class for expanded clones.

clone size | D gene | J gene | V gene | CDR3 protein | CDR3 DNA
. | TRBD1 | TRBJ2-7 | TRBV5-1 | CASRTASRDSSYEQYF | TGCGCCAGCCGAACCGCGTCACGGGACAGTTCCTACGAGCAGTACTTC
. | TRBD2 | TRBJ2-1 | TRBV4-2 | CASSQDVGGGAAEQFF | TGTGCCAGCAGCCAAGATGTTGGCGGGGGGGCCGCTGAGCAGTTCTTC
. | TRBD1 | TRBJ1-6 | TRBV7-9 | CASSLTGGLYSPLHF | TGTGCCAGCAGCTTGACAGGGGGCTTGTATTCACCCCTCCACTTT
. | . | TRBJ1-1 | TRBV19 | CASTPTGTEAFF | TGTGCCAGTACCCCAACAGGGACTGAAGCTTTCTTT
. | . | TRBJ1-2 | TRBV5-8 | CASAISGNGYGYTF | TGTGCCAGTGCAATATCGGGAAATGGCTATGGCTACACCTTC
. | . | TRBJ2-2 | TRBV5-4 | CASSANSENTGELFF | TGTGCCAGCAGCGCGAACAGTGAGAACACCGGGGAGCTGTTTTTT
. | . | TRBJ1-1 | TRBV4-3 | CASSSQGNTEAFF | TGCGCCAGCAGCTCACAGGGGAACACTGAAGCTTTCTTT
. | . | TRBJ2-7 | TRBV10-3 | CAISASGTSYEQYF | TGTGCCATCAGTGCTTCCGGGACAAGCTACGAGCAGTACTTC
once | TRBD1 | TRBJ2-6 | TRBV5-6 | CASSLTGASRVLTF | TGTGCCAGCAGCTTGACAGGGGCGAGTCGCGTCCTGACTTTC
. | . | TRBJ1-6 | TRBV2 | CASSPSHSPLHF | TGTGCCAGCAGTCCCTCCCATTCACCCCTCCACTTT
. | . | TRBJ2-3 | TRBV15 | CATSRASGSRTDTQYF | TGTGCCACCAGCAGAGCCTCCGGGTCTCGCACAGATACGCAGTATTTT
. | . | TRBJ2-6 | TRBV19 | CASSHWAGKGAGTNVLTF | TGTGCCAGTAGCCACTGGGCAGGGAAAGGCGCTGGGACCAACGTCCTGACTTTC
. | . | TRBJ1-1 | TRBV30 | CACQQGFGTEAFF | TGTGCCTGCCAACAGGGATTTGGCACTGAAGCTTTCTTT
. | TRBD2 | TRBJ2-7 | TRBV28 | CASRPRLAGRREQYF | TGTGCCAGCAGGCCAAGACTAGCGGGGAGGCGAGAGCAGTACTTC
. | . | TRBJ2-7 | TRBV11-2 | CASSLAGYEQYF | TGTGCCAGCAGCTTAGCGGGTTACGAGCAGTACTTC
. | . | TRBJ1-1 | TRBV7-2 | CASLTTFTEAFF | TGTGCCAGCCTTACTACTTTTACTGAAGCTTTCTTT